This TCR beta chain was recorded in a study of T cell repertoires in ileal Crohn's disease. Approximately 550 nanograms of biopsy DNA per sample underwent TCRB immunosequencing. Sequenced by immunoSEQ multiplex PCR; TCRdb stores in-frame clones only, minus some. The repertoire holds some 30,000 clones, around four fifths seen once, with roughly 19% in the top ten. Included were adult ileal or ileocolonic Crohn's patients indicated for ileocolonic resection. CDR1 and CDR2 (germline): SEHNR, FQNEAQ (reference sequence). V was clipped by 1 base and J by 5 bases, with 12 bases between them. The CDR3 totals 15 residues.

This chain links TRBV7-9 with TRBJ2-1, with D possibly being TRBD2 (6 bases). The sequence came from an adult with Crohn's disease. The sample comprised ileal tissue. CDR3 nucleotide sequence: TGTGCCAGCAGCTTAGATGGGCGGGGTAACAATGAGCAGTTCTTC. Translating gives CASSLDGRGNNEQFF. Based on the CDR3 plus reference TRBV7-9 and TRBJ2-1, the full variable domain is DTGVSQNPRHKITKRGQNVTFRCDPISEHNRLYWYRQTLGQGPEFLTYFQNEAQLEKSRLLSDRFSAERPKGSFSTLEIQRTEQGDSAMYLCASSLDGRGNNEQFFGPGTRLTVL.